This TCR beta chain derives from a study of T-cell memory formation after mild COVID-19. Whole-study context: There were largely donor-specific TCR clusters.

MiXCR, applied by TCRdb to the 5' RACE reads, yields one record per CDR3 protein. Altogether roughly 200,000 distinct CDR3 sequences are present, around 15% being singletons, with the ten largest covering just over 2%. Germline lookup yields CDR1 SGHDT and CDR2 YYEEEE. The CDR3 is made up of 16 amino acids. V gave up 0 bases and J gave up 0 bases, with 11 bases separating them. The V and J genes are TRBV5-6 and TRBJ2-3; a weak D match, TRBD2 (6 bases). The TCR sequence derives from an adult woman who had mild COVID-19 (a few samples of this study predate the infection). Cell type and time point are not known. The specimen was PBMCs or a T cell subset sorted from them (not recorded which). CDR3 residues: CASSLGIGTSTDTQYF. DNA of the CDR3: TGTGCCAGCAGCTTGGGAATCGGGACTAGCACAGATACGCAGTATTTT.